This T cell receptor (beta chain) comes out of a study of shared clonotypes between healthy human individuals. Each PCR replicate from the sorted subsets contained about 210 ng DNA, which is about 31,000 T cell genomes. The protocol was immunoSEQ multiplex PCR, while the TCRdb copy is restricted to in-frame clones and leaves out a portion. The data contain some 2,000,000 clones, over 85% of them seen just once; the ten biggest clones take up more than 0.1%. The V gene lost 3 bases and the J gene lost 7 bases, with 10 bases spanning the gap. CDR1 and CDR2 (germline): SEHNR, FQNEAQ (reference sequence). The length of the CDR3 is 14 residues. HIV-negative, healthy adults without recent acute infections or vaccinations were the donors. Every one of the donors was a Caucasian adult that lived in Nashville, Tennessee. CD4+ cell separation produced CD45RA+ naive and CD45RA-negative memory subsets.

Specimen: naive CD4+ T cells sorted from blood. Specified subset: CD45RA+ positively selected. The gene calls are TRBV7-9 and TRBJ1-6; D perhaps matches TRBD1 (6 bases). The TCR originated in a man aged 18 to 29 in good health. CDR3 sequence (DNA): TGTGCCAGCAGCTTCAGGGGTGAAAATTCACCCCTCCACTTT. Translated: CASSFRGENSPLHF.